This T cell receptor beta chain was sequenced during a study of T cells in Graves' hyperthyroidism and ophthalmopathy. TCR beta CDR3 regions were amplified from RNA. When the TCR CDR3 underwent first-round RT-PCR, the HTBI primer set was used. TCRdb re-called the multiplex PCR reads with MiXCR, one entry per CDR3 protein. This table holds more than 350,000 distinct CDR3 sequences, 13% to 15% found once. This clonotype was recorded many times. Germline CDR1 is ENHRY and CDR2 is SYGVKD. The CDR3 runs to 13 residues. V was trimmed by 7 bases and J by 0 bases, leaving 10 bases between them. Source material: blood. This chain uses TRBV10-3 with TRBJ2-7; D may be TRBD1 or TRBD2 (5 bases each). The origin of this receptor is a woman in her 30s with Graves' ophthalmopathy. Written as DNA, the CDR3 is TGTGCCATCATGGGAGACAGCTCCTACGAGCAGTACTTC. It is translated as CAIMGDSSYEQYF.